This passage covers 5 T cell receptor beta chains from one sample sequenced in a study of blood T cell repertoires in COVID-19. Some clones are missing from TCRdb's copy, which holds only in-frame ones; the method was immunoSEQ multiplex PCR. The data hold 140,000 to 150,000 clones, with about 80% observed a single time. The material sequenced was peripheral blood. Receptor source: a human donor in a cohort sampled during active COVID-19.

The chain joins TRBV5-1 to TRBJ2-1; 7 nucleotides match TRBD2. V was clipped by 1 base and J by 7 bases; unmatched bases: 2. The CDR3 has 13 amino acids. Germline V gives CDR1 SGHRS, CDR2 YFSETQ. The CDR3 sequence is CASSLWGGNEQFF. The CDR3 DNA is TGCGCCAGCAGCTTGTGGGGGGGAAATGAGCAGTTCTTC.

CDR3 residues: CASSPDRGSGGYTF. The CDR3 DNA follows: TGTGCCAGCTCACCGGACAGGGGGAGTGGTGGCTACACCTTC. This chain connects TRBV18 to TRBJ1-2; 10 bases match TRBD1. The J segment lost 7 bases and the V segment lost 3 bases, leaving 5 bases of the junction unmatched. CDR3 length equals 14 residues. Germline assignment: CDR1 KGHSH and CDR2 LQKENI.

The V gene is TRBV18, the J gene TRBJ1-2; D is unclear. The CDR3 has 13 amino acids. V lost 2 bases and J 6 bases, leaving 10 bases between the germline ends. From germline, CDR1 is KGHSH and CDR2 LQKENI. CDR3 in DNA: TGTGCCAGCTCACCAGGGAGAGTAGATGGCTACACCTTC. Translating it yields CASSPGRVDGYTF.

The chain links TRBV6-5 to TRBJ2-3; TRBD2 is a possible D gene (5 bases). Germline CDR1 reads MNHEY; CDR2 reads SVGAGI. V lost 6 bases, J lost 6 bases, and 16 bases lay in between. The CDR3 runs to 14 residues. The CDR3: CASRSGRLWDTQYF. CDR3 bases: TGTGCCAGCAGGAGCGGACGGCTATGGGATACGCAGTATTTT.

The genes are TRBV24-1 and TRBJ2-5, with 15 bases fitting TRBD2. CDR3 length: 16 residues. Germline-derived CDR1 and CDR2 are KGHDR and SFDVKD. V gave up 2 bases and J gave up 5 bases; unmatched junction bases: 2. In DNA form, the CDR3 reads TGTGCCACCAGTGATTCCGGACTAGCGGGAGGGGAGACCCAGTACTTC. Translated, it gives CATSDSGLAGGETQYF.